This entry features one T cell receptor (beta chain) sequence. The antigen is unknown. These data belong to a study of cytomegalovirus exposure and HLA in healthy donors. This CDR3 comprises 17 residues. CDR1 and CDR2 (germline): SGHVS, FNYEAQ. V lost 5 bases, J lost 6 bases, and 10 bases stayed unmatched. Findings and caveats of the study: In a later analysis, specific HLA alleles were associated with over 15,000 TCR beta sequences at a 0.05 false discovery rate.

In the PCR, 60 Vbeta and 13 Jbeta primers were used. Original analysis: In a later analysis, the count reached some 88 million unique TCR beta chains, with approximately 10 million shared. Assay used: immunoSEQ multiplex PCR; TCRdb lists only in-frame clones, some missing. V, J and clone size derive from that table, while D and trimming were established from the DNA sequence. The sample holds about 190,000 clones, approximately 70% seen once. Specimen: PBMCs. This chain links TRBV7-6 with TRBJ2-1; 13 bases are a match to TRBD2. This TCR was recovered from a woman aged 25-40 years in good health and CMV-seropositive. In DNA, the CDR3 is TGTGCCAGCAGCCCTCAAACCGGGACTAGCGGGACCAATGAGCAGTTCTTC. It is translated as CASSPQTGTSGTNEQFF.